This T cell receptor beta chain stems from a study of regulatory T cells in long-lasting Graves disease. This clonotype was found many times. The time point: persistent/refractory GD, antithyroid drugs over 5 years with positive TRAb. RNA extracted from PBMCs served as the sequencing template. The TCR beta library used iRepertoire HTBI primers with Arm-PCR amplification of CDR3. TCRdb analysed the multiplex PCR reads with MiXCR anew, one entry per CDR3 protein. The table records approximately 440,000 distinct CDR3 sequences, roughly a quarter of them present only once. The CDR3 extends over 14 amino acids. V trimming: 4 bases; J trimming: 0 bases; junction bases outside the gene matches: 6. The germline V gene has CDR1 DFQATT and CDR2 SNEGSKA (reference sequence).

The chain joins TRBV20-1 to TRBJ2-7; 7 bases fit TRBD2. The sequence was obtained from a female donor with Graves disease. Sequenced material: peripheral blood mononuclear cells (PBMCs), taken when the disease was refractory, from a patient treated with antithyroid drugs. The CDR3 protein is CSAMRGGSSYEQYF. The CDR3 DNA follows: TGCAGTGCTATGCGTGGCGGGAGCTCCTACGAGCAGTACTTC.